These 2 T cell receptor beta chains came from one sample sequenced in a study of cytomegalovirus exposure and HLA in healthy donors. Both 60 Vbeta primers and 13 Jbeta primers went into the PCR. TCRdb's copy holds only in-frame clones and misses some; the assay was immunoSEQ multiplex PCR. The sample lists about 57,000 clones, around 85% seen once, with under 3% in the top ten. The sequencing input was PBMCs. Receptors originate from a woman in her 30s in good health and CMV-seronegative.

The J gene is TRBJ2-1, the V gene TRBV9, with TRBD1 matching 7 bases. This CDR3 comprises 15 residues. Germline CDR1 SGDLS, CDR2 YYNGEE. The ends lost 0 bases at V and 2 bases at J; junction bases unmatched: 2. The CDR3 reads CASSVEQGPYNEQFF. The CDR3 DNA reads TGTGCCAGCAGCGTAGAACAGGGGCCCTACAATGAGCAGTTCTTC.

This clone came up once. The chain couples TRBV25-1 to TRBJ2-1, with a tentative D call TRBD2 (6 bases). The CDR3 sequence is 13 residues long. CDR1 is MGHDK, CDR2 SYGVNS, per germline. V dropped 5 bases and J dropped 9 bases, with 14 bases sitting between them. The CDR3 loop reads CASSSQTGGEQFF. CDR3 coding DNA: TGTGCCAGCAGTTCCCAGACCGGGGGTGAGCAGTTCTTC. The full variable domain, in which reference TRBV25-1 and TRBJ2-1 provide the parts outside the CDR3, is EADIYQTPRYLVIGTGKKITLECSQTMGHDKMYWYQQDPGMELHLIHYSYGVNSTEKGDLSSESTVSRIRTEHFPLTLESARPSHTSQYLCASSSQTGGEQFFGPGTRLTVL.